These 28 T cell receptor beta chains were all obtained from the same sample, sequenced in a study of blood T cell repertoires in COVID-19. Assay used: immunoSEQ multiplex PCR; TCRdb lists only in-frame clones, some missing. This sample has under 200,000 clones, with 86% found just once. The sample was peripheral blood. These receptors originate from a woman between 65 and 79 years old with acute or convalescent COVID-19.

The chain carries TRBV6-5 and TRBJ1-2; the match to TRBD1 covers 9 bases. Germline CDR1 is MNHEY and CDR2 is SVGAGI. Trimming at V came to 2 bases and at J to 7 bases, leaving 8 bases not matched to a gene. The CDR3 has 15 amino acids. The CDR3 region is CASSYGGTGFSGYTF. CDR3 DNA: TGTGCCAGCAGTTACGGGGGGACAGGGTTTAGTGGCTACACCTTC.

The rearrangement joins TRBV6-5 to TRBJ1-1; 7 bases match TRBD1. Trimming took 4 bases from V and 2 from J; bases not matched to a gene: 4. Germline CDR1 reads MNHEY; CDR2 reads SVGAGI. The CDR3 spans 14 residues. The CDR3 reads CASSFGTVNTEAFF. The CDR3 DNA reads TGTGCCAGCAGTTTCGGGACAGTAAACACTGAAGCTTTCTTT.

The chain links TRBV6-5 to TRBJ1-5; TRBD1 agrees at 8 bases. J gave up 6 bases and V 8 bases, and 9 bases lay outside the gene matches. The CDR3 is 14 residues long. Germline V gives CDR1 MNHEY, CDR2 SVGAGI. The CDR3 DNA reads TGTGCCAGCGGACAGGGATGGGAGAGTCAGCCCCAGCATTTT. Protein product: CASGQGWESQPQHF.

The chain recombines TRBV7-3 with TRBJ2-7; possible D gene TRBD1, 5 bases. Deletions cut 5 bases from V and 0 bases from J, with 14 bases between. Germline loops: CDR1 SGHTA, CDR2 FQGTGA. The CDR3 extends over 15 amino acids. CDR3 loop: CASSIQAGISYEQYF. CDR3 DNA: TGTGCCAGCAGCATCCAGGCAGGGATCTCCTACGAGCAGTACTTC.

The rearrangement uses TRBV18 and TRBJ1-1; TRBD1 matches at 8 bases. CDR1 is KGHSH and CDR2 is LQKENI in the germline V gene. V gave up 4 bases and J gave up 1 base; unmatched junction bases: 2. CDR3 length: 14 residues. Here the CDR3 reads CASSHGQGNTEAFF. The CDR3 coding sequence is TGTGCCAGCTCACACGGACAGGGGAACACTGAAGCTTTCTTT.

The chain combines TRBV2 with TRBJ2-5; tentative D call: TRBD2 (5 bases). This CDR3 is built from 15 residues. The V end lost 10 bases, the J end lost 1 base, and 19 bases lay between the germline ends. CDR1 is SNHLY and CDR2 is FYNNEI in the germline V gene. The CDR3 nucleotides are TGTGCCACCTCCCGATTAGCGCTGACCCAAGAGACCCAGTACTTC. This codes for CATSRLALTQETQYF. The full variable domain, rest sourced from reference TRBV2 and TRBJ2-5, is EPEVTQTPSHQVTQMGQEVILRCVPISNHLYFYWYRQILGQKVEFLVSFYNNEISEKSEIFDDQFSVERPDGSNFTLKIRSTKLEDSAMYFCATSRLALTQETQYFGPGTRLLVL.

This clone turned up a few times. CDR3 in amino acids: CASGLTAGVGNTIYF. The CDR3 DNA reads TGTGCTAGTGGTTTGACCGCAGGGGTTGGAAACACCATATATTTT. V usage is TRBV12-5 and J usage is TRBJ1-3; tentatively, D is TRBD1 (6 bases). Trimming pared 2 bases from V and 3 bases from J, leaving 11 bases between. This CDR3 has 15 residues. Germline values: CDR1 LGHNT, CDR2 FRNRAP. Drawing the rest from reference TRBV12-5 and TRBJ1-3, the complete variable domain is DARVTQTPRHKVTEMGQEVTMRCQPILGHNTVFWYRQTMMQGLELLAYFRNRAPLDDSGMPKDRFSAEMPDATLATLKIQPSEPRDSAVYFCASGLTAGVGNTIYFGEGSWLTVV.

This chain joins TRBV7-8 and TRBJ2-1; a possible D gene is TRBD2 (5 bases). The CDR3 consists of 14 residues. The germline CDR1 and CDR2 sequences are SGHVS and FQNEAQ. Trimming cost V 2 bases and J 6 bases, with 11 bases left between them. CDR3 nucleotide sequence: TGTGCCAGCAGCTTACTGACGGGAATCAATGAGCAGTTCTTC. This codes for CASSLLTGINEQFF.

This chain connects TRBV6-5 to TRBJ1-1; the match to TRBD1 covers 7 bases. Germline CDR1 MNHEY, CDR2 SVGAGI. V gave up 7 bases and J gave up 0 bases; unmatched junction bases: 5. This CDR3 contains 14 residues. DNA of the CDR3: TGTGCCAGCAAAAAGGGACAGATGAACACTGAAGCTTTCTTT. It specifies CASKKGQMNTEAFF.

The V and J genes are TRBV28 and TRBJ1-1; TRBD1 matches at 10 bases. The CDR3 runs to 15 residues. V dropped 2 bases and J dropped 6; count of bases not matched to a gene: 6. Germline CDR1 MDHEN, CDR2 SYDVKM. The CDR3 reads CASSLGADRGPEAFF. Here the CDR3 DNA reads TGTGCCAGCAGTTTAGGCGCCGACAGGGGGCCTGAAGCTTTCTTT.

Comments on this clone: One junction end disagrees with the germline gene, perhaps due to a read error. V is TRBV5-1 and J is TRBJ1-6; maybe TRBD1 (5 bases). The germline V gene has CDR1 SGHRS and CDR2 YFSETQ. The CDR3 is made up of 13 amino acids. The CDR3 sequence is CASSYYPGQGLTF. The CDR3 coding sequence is TGCGCCAGCAGCTACTACCCCGGACAAGGTCTGACTTTT.

This chain connects TRBV28 to TRBJ2-1; 10 bases match TRBD2. The CDR3 is 15 amino acids. From germline, CDR1 is MDHEN and CDR2 SYDVKM. The J segment lost 3 bases and the V segment lost 4 bases, leaving 3 bases of the junction unmatched. As DNA, the CDR3 is TGTGCCAGCAGTTCAGGACTAGCGGACTACAATGAGCAGTTCTTC. Translated: CASSSGLADYNEQFF.

V and J are TRBV19 and TRBJ1-5, with D unclear. The CDR3 has 13 residues. CDR1 and CDR2 from the germline V gene are LNHDA and SQIVND (reference sequence). V dropped 5 bases and J dropped 4 bases, with 9 bases sitting between them. The CDR3 is CASSQYGNQPQHF. The CDR3 DNA sequence: TGTGCCAGTAGTCAATACGGGAATCAGCCCCAGCATTTT. The full variable domain, its missing parts supplied by reference TRBV19 and TRBJ1-5, is DGGITQSPKYLFRKEGQNVTLSCEQNLNHDAMYWYRQDPGQGLRLIYYSQIVNDFQKGDIAEGYSVSREKKESFPLTVTSAQKNPTAFYLCASSQYGNQPQHFGDGTRLSIL.

The rearrangement joins TRBV7-8 to TRBJ1-5, with 7 bases matching TRBD1. The V and J ends lost 0 bases and 4 bases, in that order; junction bases with no gene match: 0. CDR1 SGHVS and CDR2 FQNEAQ come from the germline V gene. The length of the CDR3 is 14 residues. Here the CDR3 reads CASSLAGQNQPQHF. The CDR3 bases are TGTGCCAGCAGCTTAGCGGGACAGAATCAGCCCCAGCATTTT.

The chain combines TRBV11-3 with TRBJ2-6; 7 nucleotides agree with TRBD1. Germline V gene sequence: CDR1 SGHNT, CDR2 YENEEA. Unmatched junction bases numbered 5, after V lost 0 bases and J lost 0 bases. The CDR3 spans 18 residues. CDR3 DNA: TGTGCCAGCAGCTTAGAGGGACAGTTTTTCTCTGGGGCCAACGTCCTGACTTTC. Its protein is CASSLEGQFFSGANVLTF.

The genes are TRBV4-1 and TRBJ1-1; D might be TRBD1 (5 bases). With 1 base removed from V and 3 bases from J, the gap between germline ends came to 12 bases. This CDR3 has 15 residues. The germline gives CDR1 MGHRA, CDR2 YSYEKL. CDR3 sequence: CASSQGHGGDTEAFF. The CDR3 nucleotides read TGCGCCAGCAGCCAAGGACATGGAGGGGACACTGAAGCTTTCTTT.

The chain joins TRBV24-1 to TRBJ2-3; TRBD1 matches 7 bases. The CDR3 loop spans 16 amino acids. CDR1 and CDR2 (germline): KGHDR, SFDVKD. J gave up 6 bases and V 3 bases, and 11 bases lay outside the gene matches. The CDR3 sequence: CATSDNDRAGRDTQYF. The CDR3 region has the DNA TGTGCCACCAGTGATAATGACAGGGCCGGTCGCGATACGCAGTATTTT.

The rearrangement links TRBV11-2 to TRBJ2-5; a possible D gene is TRBD1 (6 bases). Germline CDR1 is SGHAT and CDR2 is FQNNGV. V was shortened by 4 bases and J by 1 base, with 13 bases between the two germline ends. This CDR3 contains 15 residues. The CDR3 sequence is CASSSSRQAQETQYF. The CDR3 region has the DNA TGTGCCAGCAGCTCATCGCGACAGGCCCAAGAGACCCAGTACTTC.

The chain employs TRBV5-1 and TRBJ1-5, with 7 bases identical to TRBD1. Germline assignment: CDR1 SGHRS and CDR2 YFSETQ. The CDR3 length is 14 residues. The V and J ends lost 4 bases and 6 bases, in that order; junction bases with no gene match: 7. CDR3 protein: CASSPTGFGQPQHF. In nucleotides, the CDR3 is TGCGCCAGCAGCCCGACAGGGTTTGGTCAGCCCCAGCATTTT.

This clone is a singleton in its sample. The rearrangement uses TRBV7-6 and TRBJ2-2; TRBD1 is a possible D gene (5 bases). Trimming pared 6 bases from V and 7 bases from J, leaving 21 bases between. The germline gives CDR1 SGHVS, CDR2 FNYEAQ. The CDR3 covers 16 residues. As DNA, the CDR3 is TGTGCCAGCAGACCCCGTGAGAAGGGGTCAGTCGGGGAGCTGTTTTTT. Its protein product is CASRPREKGSVGELFF. The whole variable domain, filled in from reference TRBV7-6 and TRBJ2-2, reads GAGVSQSPRYKVTKRGQDVALRCDPISGHVSLYWYRQALGQGPEFLTYFNYEAQQDKSGLPNDRFSAERPEGSISTLTIQRTEQRDSAMYRCASRPREKGSVGELFFGEGSRLTVL.

The CDR3 loop is CASRGLAGPTDTQYF. CDR3 DNA sequence: TGTGCCAGCAGGGGACTAGCGGGACCCACAGATACGCAGTATTTT. The gene calls are TRBV2 and TRBJ2-3, with 13 bases matching TRBD2. Germline V lookup: CDR1 SNHLY, CDR2 FYNNEI. J was trimmed by 2 bases and V by 6 bases; bases with no gene match: 2. This CDR3 spans 15 amino acids.

This clone was observed once. The chain is built from TRBV19 and TRBJ2-5, with 8 bases that match TRBD2. The V gene end was trimmed by 5 bases and the J gene end by 5 bases; junction bases not matched to a gene: 7. The CDR3 extends over 14 amino acids. Germline assignment: CDR1 LNHDA and CDR2 SQIVND (reference sequence). CDR3 protein: CASSLSGGRETQYF. In DNA form, the CDR3 reads TGTGCCAGTAGTTTGAGCGGGGGCCGGGAGACCCAGTACTTC.

To note about this clone: The junction and the germline gene differ at one end; a read error may be behind it. The chain combines TRBV7-7 with TRBJ2-2, with 8 positions matching TRBD2. Germline V CDR1 and CDR2: SSHAT, FNYEAQ (reference sequence). The CDR3 runs 15 residues. The CDR3 bases are TGTGCTAGCAGCCTCTCCCGGGGGGGTACCGGGGAGCTGTTTTTT. It specifies CASSLSRGGTGELFF.

The chain carries TRBV5-5 and TRBJ1-6; D is perhaps TRBD1 (5 bases). Germline values: CDR1 SGHKS, CDR2 YYEKEE (reference sequence). The CDR3 sequence is 14 residues long. Trimming removed 3 bases at V and 7 bases at J, with 11 bases between. CDR3 sequence: CASSYQDRNSPLHF. The CDR3, as DNA: TGTGCCAGCAGCTACCAAGACAGAAATTCACCCCTCCACTTT.

The chain has TRBV19 and TRBJ2-7; perhaps TRBD2 as D (7 bases). Looked up from germline, CDR1 is LNHDA and CDR2 is SQIVND (reference sequence). The CDR3 has 15 residues. V was shortened by 4 bases and J by 3 bases, with 16 bases between the two germline ends. The CDR3 nucleotides read TGTGCCAGTAGTAGGGGGCCGGGGGGCGTCTACGAGCAGTACTTC. It codes for CASSRGPGGVYEQYF.

This rearrangement joins TRBV7-2 to TRBJ2-1, with 10 nucleotides matching TRBD2. This CDR3 spans 15 amino acids. Germline CDR1 reads SGHTA; CDR2 reads FQGNSA. The V segment lost 5 bases and the J segment 4 bases; nucleotides outside the gene matches: 5. The CDR3 reads CASSLKREGYNEQFF. CDR3 nucleotides: TGTGCCAGCAGCCTAAAGCGGGAGGGTTACAATGAGCAGTTCTTC.

As for this clone: In the same sample, other DNA sequences code for this CDR3. V usage is TRBV19 and J usage is TRBJ2-7, with TRBD1 as a possible D gene (6 bases). The CDR3 is made up of 11 amino acids. Per germline, CDR1 LNHDA and CDR2 SQIVND (reference sequence). V gave up 6 bases and J gave up 4 bases, with 7 bases separating them. The CDR3 loop is CASSRGYEQYF. CDR3 nucleotides: TGTGCCAGTAGCAGGGGTTACGAGCAGTACTTC. The complete variable domain, with remaining parts taken from reference TRBV19 and TRBJ2-7, reads DGGITQSPKYLFRKEGQNVTLSCEQNLNHDAMYWYRQDPGQGLRLIYYSQIVNDFQKGDIAEGYSVSREKKESFPLTVTSAQKNPTAFYLCASSRGYEQYFGPGTRLTVT.

The sample holds one count of this clone. This chain links TRBV6-2 or TRBV6-3 with TRBJ2-5, with 9 bases matching TRBD1. The germline CDR1 and CDR2 sequences are MNHEY and SVGEGT. V was pared by 5 bases and J by 4 bases, with 5 bases of the junction left unmatched. The CDR3 has 14 amino acids. This CDR3 reads CASSRQGVRETQYF. CDR3 nucleotide sequence: TGTGCCAGCAGTCGACAGGGGGTAAGAGAGACCCAGTACTTC.